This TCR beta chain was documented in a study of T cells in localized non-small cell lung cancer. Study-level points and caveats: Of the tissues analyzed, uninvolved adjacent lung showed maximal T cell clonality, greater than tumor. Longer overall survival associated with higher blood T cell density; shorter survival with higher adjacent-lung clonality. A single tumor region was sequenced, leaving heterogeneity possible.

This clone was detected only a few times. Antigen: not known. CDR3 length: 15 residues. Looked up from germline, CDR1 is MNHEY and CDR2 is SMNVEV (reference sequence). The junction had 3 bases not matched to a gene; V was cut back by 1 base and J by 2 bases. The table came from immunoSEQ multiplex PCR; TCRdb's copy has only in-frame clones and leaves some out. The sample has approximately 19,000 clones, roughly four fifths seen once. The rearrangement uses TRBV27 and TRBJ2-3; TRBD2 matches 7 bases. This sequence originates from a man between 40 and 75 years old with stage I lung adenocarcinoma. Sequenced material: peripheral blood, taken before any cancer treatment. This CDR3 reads CASSLWRGFTDTQYF. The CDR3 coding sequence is TGTGCCAGCAGTTTATGGCGGGGGTTCACAGATACGCAGTATTTT.